This T cell receptor (beta chain) was profiled in a study of cytomegalovirus exposure and HLA in healthy donors. Findings and caveats of the study: While the bulk of TCR sequences proved rare, some public TCRs turned up in many donors. In vitro experiments confirmed that three CMV-associated chains were specific for CMV antigens. One later analysis, an examination of the 100 to 150 validation repertoires, found that first-cohort TCR clusters tended to co-occur in them. It was approximately 150 TCR beta chains that were listed as cytomegalovirus-associated.

Concerning this clone: Its antigen is unknown.

Trimming removed 4 bases from V and 0 bases from J, with 15 bases in between. This CDR3 comprises 17 residues. CDR1 and CDR2 from the germline V gene are ENHRY and SYGVKD. Measured with immunoSEQ multiplex PCR; TCRdb has only the in-frame clones, and not every one. The table lists 200,000 or so clones, roughly 82% of them singletons. This receptor was taken from a woman under 40 in good health and CMV-seropositive. Sequencing was carried out using PBMCs. The genes are TRBV10-3 and TRBJ2-2, with a weak D call TRBD1 (5 bases). CDR3: CAISGGRGRANTGELFF. CDR3 DNA: TGTGCCATCAGTGGCGGAAGAGGCAGGGCGAACACCGGGGAGCTGTTTTTT.